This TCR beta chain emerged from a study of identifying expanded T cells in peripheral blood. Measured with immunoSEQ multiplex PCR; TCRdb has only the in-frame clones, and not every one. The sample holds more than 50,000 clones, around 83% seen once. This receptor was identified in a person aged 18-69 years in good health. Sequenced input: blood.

Here the CDR3 DNA reads TGTGCCACCAGCAGAGATCGGGGGACAGTCTATGGCTACACCTTC. Translated: CATSRDRGTVYGYTF. The chain uses TRBV15 and TRBJ1-2, with 7 bases matching TRBD1. The CDR3 covers 15 residues. V was pared by 0 bases and J by 4 bases, with 5 bases of the junction left unmatched. The germline V gene has CDR1 LNHNV and CDR2 YYDKDF (reference sequence).